A single T cell receptor (beta chain) is shown here with its context. As yet, its antigen is unknown. From germline, CDR1 is ENHRY and CDR2 SYGVKD. V lost 0 bases and J lost 6, with 3 bases in between. The CDR3 sequence is 12 residues long. Some clones are missing from TCRdb's copy, which holds only in-frame ones; the method was immunoSEQ multiplex PCR. The sample lists about 41,000 clones; about two thirds were seen once. The source of the sample is a study of early stage breast cancer tumors. Study-wide results and caveats: Chain pairing and CD4, CD8 or FOXP3 expression were not captured.

The receptor's source is a person aged 50-59 years with breast cancer. The sample comprised blood. This chain links TRBV10-3 with TRBJ1-5; D is ambiguous. The CDR3 region is CAISESGQPQHF. The CDR3 nucleotides are TGTGCCATCAGTGAGTCCGGTCAGCCCCAGCATTTT.